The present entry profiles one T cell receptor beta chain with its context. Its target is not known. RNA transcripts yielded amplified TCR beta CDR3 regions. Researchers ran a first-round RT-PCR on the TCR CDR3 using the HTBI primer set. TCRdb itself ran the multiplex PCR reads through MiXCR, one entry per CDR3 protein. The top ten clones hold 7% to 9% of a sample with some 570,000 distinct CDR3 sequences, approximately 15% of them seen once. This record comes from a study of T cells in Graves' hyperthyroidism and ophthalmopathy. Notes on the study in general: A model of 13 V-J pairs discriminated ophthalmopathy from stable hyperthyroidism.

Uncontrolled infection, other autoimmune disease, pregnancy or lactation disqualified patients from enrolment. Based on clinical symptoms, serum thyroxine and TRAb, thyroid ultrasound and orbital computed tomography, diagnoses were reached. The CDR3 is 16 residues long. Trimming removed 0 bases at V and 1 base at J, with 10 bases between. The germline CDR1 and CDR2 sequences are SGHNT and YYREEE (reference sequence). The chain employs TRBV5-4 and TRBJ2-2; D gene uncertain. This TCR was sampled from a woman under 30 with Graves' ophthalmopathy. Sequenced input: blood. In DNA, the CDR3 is TGTGCCAGCAGCTTGGCCCGGCTACGGAACACCGGGGAGCTGTTTTTT. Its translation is CASSLARLRNTGELFF.